A single T cell receptor beta chain is shown here with its context. The target antigen is unknown. The trim removed 0 bases at V and 0 bases at J, leaving 8 bases unmatched. Germline CDR1 reads SGHNT; CDR2 reads YYREEE (reference sequence). CDR3 length: 18 residues. The sample originates from a study of T cell repertoires in cytomegalovirus infection. About the study: A matching HLA type, together with CMV infection, was signaled by public TCR beta signatures. Study-wide points: The study identified carriers of CMV plus the relevant HLA from cumulative public TCR beta family frequency. CMV-specific HLA-C-restricted TCR beta clonotypes dominated the ex vivo response.

Each CDR3 protein gets one entry after TCRdb re-called the reads with MiXCR. The table has 700,000 to 850,000 distinct CDR3 sequences, 32% seen once. Specimen: cultured CD8+ T cells from PBMCs, collected from culture after CMV antigen stimulation. The origin of this receptor is a human donor in good health (CMV status not recorded). Some clones in this sample may be carry-over from other donors' samples. The chain employs TRBV5-4 and TRBJ1-1; 10 bases line up with TRBD1. The CDR3 nucleotides read TGTGCCAGCAGCTTGGGACGGACAGGGGGATTCATGAACACTGAAGCTTTCTTT. As protein: CASSLGRTGGFMNTEAFF.